Shown below are 8 T cell receptor beta chains from a single sample sequenced in a study of blood T cell repertoires in COVID-19. Produced via immunoSEQ multiplex PCR; TCRdb's table is partial and in-frame only. This sample carries 250,000 or so clones, 70% to 90% of them seen once, and the ten largest clones take roughly 4.9%. The specimen sequenced was peripheral blood. The source of these receptors is a woman aged 55-70 years with COVID-19, enrolled during active disease.

The rearrangement uses TRBV6-2 or TRBV6-3 and TRBJ1-5; maybe TRBD1 (5 bases). The CDR3 sequence is 14 residues long. Trimming shortened V by 3 bases and J by 4 bases, and 10 bases separated the two germline ends. Germline CDR1 and CDR2: MNHEY and SVGEGT. Here the CDR3 DNA reads TGTGCCAGCAGTTATGGGGCCGATAATCAGCCCCAGCATTTT. It specifies CASSYGADNQPQHF.

This chain links TRBV4-3 with TRBJ1-5; D may be TRBD1 (5 bases). Germline V gene data show CDR1 as LGHNA and CDR2 as YSLEER. This CDR3 has 14 amino acids. V was shortened by 1 base and J by 5 bases, with 9 bases between the two germline ends. The CDR3: CASSQVWGDQPQHF. The CDR3 region has the DNA TGCGCCAGCAGCCAAGTTTGGGGGGATCAGCCCCAGCATTTT.

This chain links TRBV7-9 with TRBJ2-5, with 9 bases aligning to TRBD1. J gave up 4 bases and V 5 bases, and 11 bases lay outside the gene matches. The CDR3 runs to 16 residues. Per germline, CDR1 SEHNR and CDR2 FQNEAQ (reference sequence). The CDR3 DNA reads TGTGCCAGCAGCCCGGCGCCGGGACAGGGTGGAGAGACCCAGTACTTC. This codes for CASSPAPGQGGETQYF.

Only one count was recorded for this clone. The chain has TRBV30 and TRBJ2-2; the match to TRBD2 covers 7 bases. V lost 5 bases, J lost 1 base, and 7 bases stayed unmatched. This CDR3 is 15 amino acids long. Germline CDR1 and CDR2: GTSNPN and SVGIG (reference sequence). The CDR3 spells CAWLSGGGNTGELFF. As DNA, the CDR3 is TGTGCCTGGCTGTCTGGGGGGGGGAACACCGGGGAGCTGTTTTTT.

The chain employs TRBV5-8 and TRBJ2-3, with TRBD2 identical over 10 bases. Germline CDR1 reads SGHTS; CDR2 reads YDEGEE. The CDR3 contains 14 residues. Germline trimming cut 6 bases from V and 5 bases from J; bases unmatched to any gene: 6. CDR3 in amino acids: CASIWGTSEDTQYF. CDR3 in DNA: TGTGCCAGCATCTGGGGGACTAGCGAAGATACGCAGTATTTT.

The chain employs TRBV5-5 and TRBJ2-1; D unresolved. The CDR3 has 17 residues. Germline CDR1 reads SGHKS; CDR2 reads YYEKEE (reference sequence). V lost 4 bases to trimming and J lost 0 bases, with 17 bases between them. The CDR3 DNA is TGTGCCAGCAGCCCAATAGCCCAGCGTAGCTCCTACAATGAGCAGTTCTTC. Amino acid sequence: CASSPIAQRSSYNEQFF.

V is TRBV19 and J is TRBJ2-3, with TRBD1 identical over 8 bases. V shed 4 bases, J shed 1 base, and the junction held 13 bases outside the gene matches. CDR3 length equals 18 residues. CDR1 and CDR2 from the germline V gene are LNHDA and SQIVND (reference sequence). DNA of the CDR3: TGTGCCAGTAGTACCAATCCCACGACAGGGGATCGCACAGATACGCAGTATTTT. Translated: CASSTNPTTGDRTDTQYF. The whole variable domain, remainder taken from reference TRBV19 and TRBJ2-3, is DGGITQSPKYLFRKEGQNVTLSCEQNLNHDAMYWYRQDPGQGLRLIYYSQIVNDFQKGDIAEGYSVSREKKESFPLTVTSAQKNPTAFYLCASSTNPTTGDRTDTQYFGPGTRLTVL.

This chain uses TRBV15 with TRBJ2-1; D call uncertain. Germline lookup yields CDR1 LNHNV and CDR2 YYDKDF (reference sequence). Trimming cost V 3 bases and J 4 bases, with 10 bases left between them. The CDR3 length is 14 residues. CDR3 bases: TGTGCCACCAGCAGGGATACAGCTTACAATGAGCAGTTCTTC. This translates into CATSRDTAYNEQFF.